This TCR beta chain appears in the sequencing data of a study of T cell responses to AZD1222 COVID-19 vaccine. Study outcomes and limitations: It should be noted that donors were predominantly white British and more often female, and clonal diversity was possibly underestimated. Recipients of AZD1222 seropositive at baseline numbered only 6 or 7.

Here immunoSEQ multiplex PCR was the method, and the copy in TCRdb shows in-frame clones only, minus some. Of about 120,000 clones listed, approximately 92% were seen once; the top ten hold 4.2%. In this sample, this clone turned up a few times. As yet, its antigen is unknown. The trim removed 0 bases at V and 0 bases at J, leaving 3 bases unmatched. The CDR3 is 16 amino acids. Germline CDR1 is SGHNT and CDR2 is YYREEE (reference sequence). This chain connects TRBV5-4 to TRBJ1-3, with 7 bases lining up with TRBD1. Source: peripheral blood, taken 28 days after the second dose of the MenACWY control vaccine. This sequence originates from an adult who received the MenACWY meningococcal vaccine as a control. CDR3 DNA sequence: TGTGCCAGCAGCTTGGTGTCAGGGGGCTCTGGAAACACCATATATTTT. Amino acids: CASSLVSGGSGNTIYF.